This T cell receptor beta chain was obtained from a study of early T cells in non-severe SARS-CoV-2 infection. Turning to the study itself: The chains were unpaired, and the sequenced material was bulk RNA from unsorted whole blood.

V dropped 0 bases and J dropped 1; count of bases not matched to a gene: 9. The CDR3 is made up of 18 amino acids. CDR1 is SGHVS, CDR2 FNYEAQ, per germline. This clonotype was seen ten or more times. The TCR library protocol was used to attach unique molecular identifiers. These identifiers were attached to individual cDNA molecules. Each CDR3 protein is one row after TCRdb ran MiXCR on the 5' RACE reads. The profile shows approximately 76,000 distinct CDR3 sequences, around 10% of them singletons. Sequences were obtained from whole blood. The V gene is TRBV7-6, the J gene TRBJ1-3; TRBD1 matches at 7 bases. The clonotype originates from an adult who was a healthcare worker with PCR-confirmed SARS-CoV-2 infection or an uninfected control (not recorded which). The CDR3 nucleotides read TGTGCCAGCAGCTTAGCGCGGCAGGGGGAAACTTCTGGAAACACCATATATTTT. It specifies CASSLARQGETSGNTIYF.